The 8 T cell receptor beta chains below all came from one sample that was sequenced in a study of a mutant IDH1 vaccine in newly diagnosed glioma. Produced via immunoSEQ multiplex PCR; TCRdb's table is partial and in-frame only. The repertoire consists of some 120,000 clones, with about 80% occurring once and the leading ten covering about 5.5%. Described time point: week 11, during vaccination. Each dose delivered 300 ug of mutant IDH1 20-mer peptide subcutaneously with imiquimod. For these receptors, no antigen is known. Sequences were derived from PBMCs, sampled from a glioma patient whose treatment included an IDH1 peptide vaccine. Every receptor here comes from a man aged 40-49 years with glioma.

The J gene is TRBJ2-7, the V gene TRBV19; 7 positions match TRBD1. CDR1 and CDR2 (germline): LNHDA, SQIVND (reference sequence). The CDR3 is made up of 14 amino acids. Trimming took 5 bases from V and 0 from J; bases not matched to a gene: 4. CDR3 bases: TGTGCCAGTAGTTTTCGGGACAGCTCCTACGAGCAGTACTTC. Translated, it gives CASSFRDSSYEQYF.

The rearrangement uses TRBV7-8 and TRBJ2-1; D may be TRBD2 (7 bases). Per germline, CDR1 SGHVS and CDR2 FQNEAQ. The CDR3 extends over 15 amino acids. The V gene lost 0 bases and the J gene lost 9 bases, with 15 bases spanning the gap. The CDR3 protein is CASSLAGGPLGEQFF. CDR3 coding DNA: TGTGCCAGCAGCTTAGCGGGGGGGCCTTTAGGTGAGCAGTTCTTC.

J is TRBJ1-2 and V is TRBV19; 10 nucleotides align to TRBD1. V was clipped by 0 bases and J by 1 base; unmatched bases: 5. The CDR3 is 17 amino acids. The germline gives CDR1 LNHDA, CDR2 SQIVND (reference sequence). CDR3 amino acids: CASSIDSGTGVNYGYTF. The DNA for the CDR3 is TGTGCCAGTAGTATAGATTCGGGGACAGGGGTTAACTATGGCTACACCTTC.

This clone came up once. V usage is TRBV7-9 and J usage is TRBJ1-4; 11 bases align to TRBD1. CDR1 and CDR2 from the germline V gene are SEHNR and FQNEAQ (reference sequence). The J segment lost 3 bases and the V segment lost 3 bases, leaving 6 bases of the junction unmatched. This CDR3 has 17 amino acids. The CDR3 region is CASSFYGQGAPNEKLFF. The CDR3 region has the DNA TGTGCCAGCAGCTTTTACGGACAGGGGGCGCCTAATGAAAAACTGTTTTTT.

The chain joins TRBV6-1 to TRBJ1-6; D call uncertain. V lost 6 bases and J lost 4, with 10 bases in between. The CDR3 extends over 14 amino acids. CDR1 is MNHNS and CDR2 is SASEGT in the germline V gene. The CDR3 reads CASSLTLYNSPLHF. CDR3 bases: TGTGCCAGCAGCCTGACACTTTATAATTCACCCCTCCACTTT.

The chain combines TRBV30 with TRBJ2-5, with D possibly being TRBD2 (6 bases). The DNA end favors TRBJ2-7, so the J call may be wrong. The CDR3 has 15 amino acids. Germline values: CDR1 GTSNPN, CDR2 SVGIG (reference sequence). CDR3 nucleotide sequence: TGTGCCTGGAGCGACCTCCTGCGGGATGGCCTCGAGCAGTACTTC. Translated, it gives CAWSDLLRDGLEQYF.

The chain uses TRBV4-1 and TRBJ2-3, with D unresolved. The CDR3 runs to 12 residues. V gave up 5 bases and J gave up 1 base, with 4 bases separating them. Germline V gene sequence: CDR1 MGHRA, CDR2 YSYEKL. The CDR3 bases are TGCGCCAGCAGCGACGGCACAGATACGCAGTATTTT. Its translation is CASSDGTDTQYF.

The rearrangement links TRBV27 to TRBJ1-1; D unresolved. Trimming removed 3 bases from V and 4 bases from J, with 9 bases in between. This CDR3 comprises 13 residues. In germline, CDR1 is MNHEY, CDR2 SMNVEV (reference sequence). CDR3 in DNA: TGTGCCAGCAGTTTTCTTGGCGCCACTGAAGCTTTCTTT. It is translated as CASSFLGATEAFF.